Listed below are T cell receptor beta chains from one sample, sequenced in a study of cytomegalovirus exposure and HLA in healthy donors. Method: immunoSEQ multiplex PCR; TCRdb's copy keeps in-frame clones and lacks some. Of 100,000 to 130,000 clones listed, roughly 80% were seen once; the top ten hold approximately 2.4%. Input material: PBMCs. These receptors all stem from a man aged 30 to 39 in good health and CMV-seronegative. Both conserved end residues are part of each CDR3. D genes are given only for firm matches. Not all rows give a size; the values are once, few, many and, for expanded clones, a class.

DNA	CDR3	V	J	D	size
TGTGCTAGCAGCTTGGGACAGGGGTCTGGAAACACCATATATTTT	CASSLGQGSGNTIYF	TRBV7-7	TRBJ1-3	TRBD1	few
TGTGCCAGCAGCCCGTGGACAGGGGGCATCGATGAGCAGTTCTTC	CASSPWTGGIDEQFF	TRBV4-2	TRBJ2-1	TRBD1	NA
TGTGCCAGCAGCTTGATTCAGGAGACCCAGTACTTC	CASSLIQETQYF	TRBV5-6	TRBJ2-5	NA	NA
TGCGCCAGCAGCCTCACAGGATACAATGAGCAGTTCTTC	CASSLTGYNEQFF	TRBV4-1	TRBJ2-1	NA	once
TGTGCCAGCAGCCGAGGACAGGCCCCTAATGAAAAACTGTTTTTT	CASSRGQAPNEKLFF	TRBV7-2	TRBJ1-4	TRBD1	NA
TGTGCCAGCAGCTTAGGGCGTTTGGGCAGGGTGAACTATGGCTACACCTTC	CASSLGRLGRVNYGYTF	TRBV11-2	TRBJ1-2	NA	NA
TGTGCCAGCAGCCCCGCCGAGCGACCCGCCGGGATCCGATTGAGGCATTTT	CASSPAERPAGIRLRHF	TRBV28	TRBJ1-5	NA	NA
TGCAGCGTCCGGGATAAGGGAAAGAATGGCTACACCTTC	CSVRDKGKNGYTF	TRBV29-1	TRBJ1-2	NA	NA
TGTGCCAGCAGCTTAAGAGCGTCGACCCTCTTTCTCTCCTACAATGAGCAGTTCTTC	CASSLRASTLFLSYNEQFF	TRBV13	TRBJ2-1	NA	once
TGTGCCAGCAGCGCCGCCTTGGGAGGGGGTCAAGAGACCCAGTACTTC	CASSAALGGGQETQYF	TRBV9	TRBJ2-5	NA	once
TGTGCCAGCAGTGATTCGAGCTCCTACAATGAGCAGTTCTTC	CASSDSSSYNEQFF	TRBV6-1	TRBJ2-1	NA	NA
TGCGCCAGCAGCCAGGTGTCGACAGGGGCCTCCTACGAGCAGTACTTC	CASSQVSTGASYEQYF	TRBV4-1	TRBJ2-7	TRBD1	NA
TGTGCCATCAGTGAGCCCGGGACACTCTGGGAAGAGACCCAGTACTTC	CAISEPGTLWEETQYF	TRBV10-3	TRBJ2-5	NA	NA
TGTGCCAGCAGCTCCCAGACAGGGGCCGCTGAAGCTTTCTTT	CASSSQTGAAEAFF	TRBV7-2	TRBJ1-1	TRBD1	NA
TGCGCCAGCAGCTTGGCTATCTTTGATACGCAGTATTTT	CASSLAIFDTQYF	TRBV5-1	TRBJ2-3	NA	NA
TGTGCTCACTCGGTCACCGGGGATACGCAGTATTTT	CAHSVTGDTQYF	TRBV5-4	TRBJ2-3	NA	NA
TGTGCCAGCAGTGCGACAGGGACGGCGTCTTCTGAAAAACTGTTTTTT	CASSATGTASSEKLFF	TRBV6-1	TRBJ1-4	TRBD1	NA
TGTGCCAGTACTCTGGGGGGGAACACTGAAGCTTTCTTT	CASTLGGNTEAFF	TRBV19	TRBJ1-1	NA	NA
TGTGCCAGCAGCAACAACAGGGGGGCCGGGGAGCTGTTTTTT	CASSNNRGAGELFF	TRBV6-5	TRBJ2-2	TRBD1	NA
TGTGCCAGCAGCGGACAGCCTTATGGCTACACCTTC	CASSGQPYGYTF	TRBV5-6	TRBJ1-2	NA	NA
TGTGCCAGCAGTCAGAGGACAGCATACAATGAGCAGTTCTTC	CASSQRTAYNEQFF	TRBV6-5	TRBJ2-1	NA	NA
TGTGCCAGCAGCAAGGACAGGGCCGCCAATCAGCCCCAGCATTTT	CASSKDRAANQPQHF	TRBV7-2	TRBJ1-5	TRBD1	NA
TGTGCCAGCAGCCAGGGACAGGGGAGGTCTGGAAACACCATATATTTT	CASSQGQGRSGNTIYF	TRBV9	TRBJ1-3	TRBD1	few
TGTGCCAGTAGATCTTTGGGACAATACAATGAGCAGTTCTTC	CASRSLGQYNEQFF	TRBV6-5	TRBJ2-1	NA	NA
TGTGCCAGCAGGGAGACAGGGTTTAACACTGAAGCTTTCTTT	CASRETGFNTEAFF	TRBV6-4	TRBJ1-1	TRBD1	few
TGCAGCGTTGAGGGCAGGGTGCGGCAAGAGACCCAGTACTTC	CSVEGRVRQETQYF	TRBV29-1	TRBJ2-5	NA	NA
TGTGCCAGCAGCTTGGGGGCTCCAAGATCTGGAAACACCATATATTTT	CASSLGAPRSGNTIYF	TRBV5-4	TRBJ1-3	NA	NA
TGTGCCAGCAGTTCCATAGCGGGAGAAATCGAGCAGTACTTC	CASSSIAGEIEQYF	TRBV28	TRBJ2-7	TRBD2	NA
TGTGCCAGCAGCCCCGGGACTAGTAGGGGAGCCTACGAGCAGTACTTC	CASSPGTSRGAYEQYF	TRBV6-6	TRBJ2-7	TRBD2	NA
TGTGCCAGCAGCTCAGGGGAGCCCCTCAGATTC	CASSSGEPLRF	TRBV5-8	TRBJ1-2	NA	NA
TGCGCCAGCTCGGACAGAGTTGGGACTGAAGCTTTCTTT	CASSDRVGTEAFF	TRBV10-1	TRBJ1-1	NA	few
TGTGCCAGCAGTGTTCGCCCGAACGGGGAAAAACTGTTTTTT	CASSVRPNGEKLFF	TRBV2	TRBJ1-4	NA	NA
TGTGCCAGCAGTCCCCTGACAGGTCAAGAGACCCAGTACTTC	CASSPLTGQETQYF	TRBV7-8	TRBJ2-5	NA	few
TGTGCCAGCAGCGGTGGTCTTGGGACTAGACAAGATACGCAGTATTTT	CASSGGLGTRQDTQYF	TRBV9	TRBJ2-3	TRBD2	NA
TGTGCCAGCTCACCATTGACAGAGAACACTGAAGCTTTCTTT	CASSPLTENTEAFF	TRBV18	TRBJ1-1	NA	NA
TGTGCCAGTACCCCGGGACTTATAAATGAGCAGTTCTTC	CASTPGLINEQFF	TRBV19	TRBJ2-1	NA	once
TGTGCCAGCAGTGACGGGACAGGGGGCAATGAGCAGTTCTTC	CASSDGTGGNEQFF	TRBV6-4	TRBJ2-1	TRBD1	few
TGTGCCAGTAGTAGGGGGACAGCCCCCGTTCAGTACTTC	CASSRGTAPVQYF	TRBV19	TRBJ2-5	TRBD1	NA
TGTGCCACCGGGGACAGGGCCCTGAATCAGCCCCAGCATTTT	CATGDRALNQPQHF	TRBV6-1	TRBJ1-5	TRBD1	NA
TGTGCCAGCAGCGGCTGGACTAGCGGCTCCAATGAGCAGTTCTTC	CASSGWTSGSNEQFF	TRBV11-2	TRBJ2-1	TRBD2	once
TGCGCCAGCAGCTCGGGACAGACCTACGAGCAGTACTTC	CASSSGQTYEQYF	TRBV5-1	TRBJ2-7	TRBD1	once
TGTGCCAGCAGCCACGGGAGCTCTACCTACGAGCAGTACTTC	CASSHGSSTYEQYF	TRBV5-6	TRBJ2-7	NA	NA
TGTGCCAGCAGCTTGGAAGAGGAGGGGGCATACGAGCAGTACTTC	CASSLEEEGAYEQYF	TRBV5-8	TRBJ2-7	NA	NA
TGTGCCAGCAGCCTGGGGACTTTACTAGCCAAAAACATTCAGTACTTC	CASSLGTLLAKNIQYF	TRBV11-1	TRBJ2-4	NA	NA
TGTGCCAGTAGCCCCCGACTAGCTGTCACAGAGACCCAGTACTTC	CASSPRLAVTETQYF	TRBV19	TRBJ2-5	TRBD2	NA
TGTGCCAGCAGGAGGGACAGGGGGGCTCCCTACGAGCAGTACTTC	CASRRDRGAPYEQYF	TRBV6-5	TRBJ2-7	TRBD1	NA
TGTGCCAGCAGCCGCCGAGACAGGGGGATGAATGAGCAGTTCTTC	CASSRRDRGMNEQFF	TRBV7-2	TRBJ2-1	TRBD1	NA
TGTGCCAGCAGCTCGCCCCAGCGACTCACAGATACGCAGTATTTT	CASSSPQRLTDTQYF	TRBV5-4	TRBJ2-3	NA	NA